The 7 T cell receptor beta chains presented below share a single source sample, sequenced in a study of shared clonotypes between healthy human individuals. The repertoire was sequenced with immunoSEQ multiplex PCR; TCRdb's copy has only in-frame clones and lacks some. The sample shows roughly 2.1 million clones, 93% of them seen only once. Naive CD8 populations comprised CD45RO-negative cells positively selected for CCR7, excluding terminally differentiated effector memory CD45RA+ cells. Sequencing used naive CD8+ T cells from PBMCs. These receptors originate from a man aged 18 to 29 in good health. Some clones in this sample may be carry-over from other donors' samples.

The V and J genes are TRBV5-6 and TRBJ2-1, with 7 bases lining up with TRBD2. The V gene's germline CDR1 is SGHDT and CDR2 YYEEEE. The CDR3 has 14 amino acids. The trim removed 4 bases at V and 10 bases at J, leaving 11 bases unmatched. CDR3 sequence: CASSIRDYPTEQFF. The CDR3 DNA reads TGTGCCAGCAGCATACGGGACTACCCCACAGAGCAGTTCTTC.

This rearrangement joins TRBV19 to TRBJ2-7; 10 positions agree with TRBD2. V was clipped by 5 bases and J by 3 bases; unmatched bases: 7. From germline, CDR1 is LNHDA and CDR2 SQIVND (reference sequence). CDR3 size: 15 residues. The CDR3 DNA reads TGTGCCAGTAGTCTCACTAGCGGGGTCCTCTACGAGCAGTACTTC. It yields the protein CASSLTSGVLYEQYF.

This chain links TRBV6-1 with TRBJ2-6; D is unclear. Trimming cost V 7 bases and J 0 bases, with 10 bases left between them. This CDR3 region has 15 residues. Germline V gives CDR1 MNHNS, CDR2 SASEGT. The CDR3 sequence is CASIKQHSGANVLTF. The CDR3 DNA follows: TGTGCCAGCATAAAACAGCACTCTGGGGCCAACGTCCTGACTTTC.

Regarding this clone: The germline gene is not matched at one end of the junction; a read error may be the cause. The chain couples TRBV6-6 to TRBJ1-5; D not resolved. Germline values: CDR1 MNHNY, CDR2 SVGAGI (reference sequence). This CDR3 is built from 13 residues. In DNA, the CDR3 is TGTGCCAGCAGTTTAAATAGCGATCAGCCCCAGCATTTT. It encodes CASSLNSDQPQHF.

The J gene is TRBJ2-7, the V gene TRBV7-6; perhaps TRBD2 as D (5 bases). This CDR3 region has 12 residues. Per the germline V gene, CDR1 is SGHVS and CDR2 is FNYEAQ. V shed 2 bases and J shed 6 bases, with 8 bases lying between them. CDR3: CASSLMAGEQYF. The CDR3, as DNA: TGTGCCAGCAGCTTAATGGCGGGCGAGCAGTACTTC.

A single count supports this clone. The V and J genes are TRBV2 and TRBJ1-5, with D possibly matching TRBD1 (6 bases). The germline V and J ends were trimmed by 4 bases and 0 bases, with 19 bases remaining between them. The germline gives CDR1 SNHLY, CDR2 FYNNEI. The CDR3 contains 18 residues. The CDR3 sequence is CASSVRQGMIYSNQPQHF. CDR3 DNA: TGTGCCAGCAGTGTACGCCAGGGGATGATTTATAGCAATCAGCCCCAGCATTTT.

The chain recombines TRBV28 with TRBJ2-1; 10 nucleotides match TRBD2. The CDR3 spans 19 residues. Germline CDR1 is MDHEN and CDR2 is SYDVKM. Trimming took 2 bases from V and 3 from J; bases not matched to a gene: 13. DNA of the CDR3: TGTGCCAGCAGTTTACCTGGGACTAGCGACAATACCTACTACAATGAGCAGTTCTTC. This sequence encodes CASSLPGTSDNTYYNEQFF.